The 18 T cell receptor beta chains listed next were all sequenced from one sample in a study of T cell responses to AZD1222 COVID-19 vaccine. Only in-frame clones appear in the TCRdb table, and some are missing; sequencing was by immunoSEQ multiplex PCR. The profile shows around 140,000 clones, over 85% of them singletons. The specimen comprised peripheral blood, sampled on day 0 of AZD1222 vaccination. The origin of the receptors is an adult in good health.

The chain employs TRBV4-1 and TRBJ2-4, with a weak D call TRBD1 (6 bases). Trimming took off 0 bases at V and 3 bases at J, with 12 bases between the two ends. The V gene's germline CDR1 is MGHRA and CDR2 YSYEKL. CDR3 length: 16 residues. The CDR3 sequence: CASSQETGRIKNIQYF. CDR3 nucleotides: TGCGCCAGCAGCCAAGAAACAGGGAGAATCAAAAACATTCAGTACTTC.

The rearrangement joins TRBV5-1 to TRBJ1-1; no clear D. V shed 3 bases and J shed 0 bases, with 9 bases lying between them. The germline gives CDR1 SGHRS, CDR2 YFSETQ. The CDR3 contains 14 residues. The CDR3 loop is CASSSWRLNTEAFF. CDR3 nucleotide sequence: TGCGCCAGCAGCTCATGGCGGTTGAACACTGAAGCTTTCTTT.

The CDR3: CASRRDWRSGNTIYF. The CDR3 DNA follows: TGCGCCAGCAGACGTGACTGGCGCTCTGGAAACACCATATATTTT. The gene calls are TRBV5-1 and TRBJ1-3; D is unclear. V was shortened by 5 bases and J by 0 bases, with 12 bases between the two germline ends. Per the germline V gene, CDR1 is SGHRS and CDR2 is YFSETQ. The CDR3 length is 15 residues.

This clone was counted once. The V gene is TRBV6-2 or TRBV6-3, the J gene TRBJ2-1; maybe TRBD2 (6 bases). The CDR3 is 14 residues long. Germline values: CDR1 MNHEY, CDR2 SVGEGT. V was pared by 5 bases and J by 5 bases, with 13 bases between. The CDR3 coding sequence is TGTGCCAGCAGTCTCCGGGACTTCAACAATGAGCAGTTCTTC. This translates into CASSLRDFNNEQFF.

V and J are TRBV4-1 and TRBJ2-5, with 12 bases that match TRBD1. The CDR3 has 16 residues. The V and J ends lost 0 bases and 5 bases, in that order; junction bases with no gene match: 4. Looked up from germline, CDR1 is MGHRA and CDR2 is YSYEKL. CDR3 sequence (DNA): TGCGCCAGCAGCCAAGACGCGGGACAGGGGGCGGAGACCCAGTACTTC. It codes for CASSQDAGQGAETQYF.

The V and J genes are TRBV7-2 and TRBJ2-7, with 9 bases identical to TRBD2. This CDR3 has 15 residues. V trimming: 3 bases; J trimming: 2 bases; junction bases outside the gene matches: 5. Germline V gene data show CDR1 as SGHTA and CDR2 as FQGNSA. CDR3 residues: CASSFRLAGPYEQYF. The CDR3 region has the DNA TGTGCCAGCAGCTTTCGTCTAGCGGGGCCCTACGAGCAGTACTTC.

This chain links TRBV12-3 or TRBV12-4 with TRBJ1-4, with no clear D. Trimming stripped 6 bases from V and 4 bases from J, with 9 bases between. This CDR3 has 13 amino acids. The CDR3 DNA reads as TGTGCCAGCAGGAGGACGGTTAATGAAAAACTGTTTTTT. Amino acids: CASRRTVNEKLFF.

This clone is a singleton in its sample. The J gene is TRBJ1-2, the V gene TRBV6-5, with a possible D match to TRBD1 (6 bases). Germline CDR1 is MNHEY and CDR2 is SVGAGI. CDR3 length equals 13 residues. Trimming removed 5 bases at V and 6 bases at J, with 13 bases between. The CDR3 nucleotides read TGTGCCAGCAGTCCGTGGGGGCTCAATGGCTACACCTTC. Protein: CASSPWGLNGYTF.

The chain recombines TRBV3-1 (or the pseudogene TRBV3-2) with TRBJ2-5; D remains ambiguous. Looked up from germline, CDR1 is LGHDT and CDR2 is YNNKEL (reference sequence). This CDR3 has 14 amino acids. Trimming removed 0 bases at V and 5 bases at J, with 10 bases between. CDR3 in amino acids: CASSQDPGVETQYF. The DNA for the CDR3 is TGTGCCAGCAGCCAAGATCCGGGCGTGGAGACCCAGTACTTC.

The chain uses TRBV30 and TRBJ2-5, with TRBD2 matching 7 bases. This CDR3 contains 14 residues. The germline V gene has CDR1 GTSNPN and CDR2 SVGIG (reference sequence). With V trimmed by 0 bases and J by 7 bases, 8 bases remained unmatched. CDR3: CAWSVQGGPGTQYF. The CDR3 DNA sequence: TGTGCCTGGAGTGTTCAGGGAGGGCCGGGGACCCAGTACTTC.

CDR3 amino acids: CASSEWGGRNYEQYF. The DNA of the CDR3 is TGTGCCAGCAGTGAGTGGGGCGGACGCAACTACGAGCAGTACTTC. The rearrangement links TRBV2 to TRBJ2-7; weak D call: TRBD1 (5 bases). V lost 3 bases and J 3 bases, leaving 15 bases between the germline ends. The CDR3 is 15 residues long. Germline CDR1 and CDR2: SNHLY and FYNNEI.

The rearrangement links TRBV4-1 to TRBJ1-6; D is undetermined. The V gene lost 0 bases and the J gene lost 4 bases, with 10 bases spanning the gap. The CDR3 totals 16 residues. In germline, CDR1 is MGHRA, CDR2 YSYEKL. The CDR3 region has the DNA TGCGCCAGCAGCCAAGACAGGCGAGTTTATAATTCACCCCTCCACTTT. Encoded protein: CASSQDRRVYNSPLHF.

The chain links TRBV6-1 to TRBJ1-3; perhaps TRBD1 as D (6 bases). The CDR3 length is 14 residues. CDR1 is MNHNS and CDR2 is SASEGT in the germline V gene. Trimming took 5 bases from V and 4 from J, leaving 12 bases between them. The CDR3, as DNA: TGTGCCAGCAGTTATGGGACATTGGGAAACACCATATATTTT. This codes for CASSYGTLGNTIYF.

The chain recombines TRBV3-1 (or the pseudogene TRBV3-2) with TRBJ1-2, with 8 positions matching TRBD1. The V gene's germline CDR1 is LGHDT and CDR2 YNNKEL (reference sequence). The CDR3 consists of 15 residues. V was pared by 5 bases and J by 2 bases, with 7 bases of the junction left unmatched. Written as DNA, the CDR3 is TGTGCCAGCAGCGAAACTCAGGGGGCGAACTATGGCTACACCTTC. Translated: CASSETQGANYGYTF.

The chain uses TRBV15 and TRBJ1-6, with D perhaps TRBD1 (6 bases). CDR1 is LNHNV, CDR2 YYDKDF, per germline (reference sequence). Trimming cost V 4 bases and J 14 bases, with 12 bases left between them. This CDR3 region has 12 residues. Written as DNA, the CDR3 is TGTGCCACCAGCAACCCACAGGGCTCCCTCCACTTT. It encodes CATSNPQGSLHF.

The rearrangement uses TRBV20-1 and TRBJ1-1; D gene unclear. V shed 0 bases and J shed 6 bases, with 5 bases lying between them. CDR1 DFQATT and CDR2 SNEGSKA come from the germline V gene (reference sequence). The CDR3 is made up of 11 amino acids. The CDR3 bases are TGCAGTGCTAGAGATCTCGCTGAAGCTTTCTTT. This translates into CSARDLAEAFF.

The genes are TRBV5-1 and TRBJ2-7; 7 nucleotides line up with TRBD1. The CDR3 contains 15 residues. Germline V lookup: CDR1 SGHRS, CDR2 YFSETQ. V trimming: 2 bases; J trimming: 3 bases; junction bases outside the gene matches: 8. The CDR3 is CASSFNRGAFYEQYF. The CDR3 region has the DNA TGCGCCAGCAGCTTCAACAGGGGAGCCTTCTACGAGCAGTACTTC.

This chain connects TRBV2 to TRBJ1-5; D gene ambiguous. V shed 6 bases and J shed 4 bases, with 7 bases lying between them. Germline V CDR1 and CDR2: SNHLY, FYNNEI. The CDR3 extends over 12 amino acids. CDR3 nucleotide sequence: TGTGCCAGCAGAACGTCTAATCAGCCCCAGCATTTT. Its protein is CASRTSNQPQHF.